This T cell receptor beta chain came from a study of neurological immune-mediated disorders. On the study more broadly: The roughly 34 multiple sclerosis patients comprised around 31 that were relapsing-remitting and 3 that were secondary progressive.

V gave up 2 bases and J gave up 9 bases, with 8 bases separating them. The length of the CDR3 is 13 residues. Germline values: CDR1 MGHDK, CDR2 SYGVNS. TCRdb reprocessed the 5' RACE reads with MiXCR, giving one entry per CDR3 protein. The table records 25,000 to 40,000 distinct CDR3 sequences, 1.5% of them present only once. This clonotype was detected many times. This sequence originates from a woman in her 30s with multiple sclerosis. Sequenced material: PBMCs. This rearrangement joins TRBV25-1 to TRBJ1-6; D gene uncertain. CDR3 sequence reads: CASSERARSPLHF. The DNA for the CDR3 is TGTGCCAGCAGTGAACGGGCTCGTTCACCCCTCCACTTT.